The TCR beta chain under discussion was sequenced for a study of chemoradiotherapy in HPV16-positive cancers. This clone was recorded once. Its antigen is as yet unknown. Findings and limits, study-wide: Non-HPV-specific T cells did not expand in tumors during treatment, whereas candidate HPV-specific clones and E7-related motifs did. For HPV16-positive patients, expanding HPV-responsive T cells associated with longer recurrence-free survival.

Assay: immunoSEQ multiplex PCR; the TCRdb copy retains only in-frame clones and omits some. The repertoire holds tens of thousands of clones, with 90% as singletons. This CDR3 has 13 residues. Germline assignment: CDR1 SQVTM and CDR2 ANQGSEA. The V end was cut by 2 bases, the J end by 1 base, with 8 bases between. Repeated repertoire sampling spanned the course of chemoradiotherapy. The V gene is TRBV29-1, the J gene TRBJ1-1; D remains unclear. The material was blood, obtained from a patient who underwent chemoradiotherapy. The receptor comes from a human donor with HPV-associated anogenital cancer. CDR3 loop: CSVETGSNTEAFF. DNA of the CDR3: TGCAGCGTTGAAACGGGGTCGAACACTGAAGCTTTCTTT.